Below, one T cell receptor (beta chain) is given with its context. Assay: immunoSEQ multiplex PCR; the TCRdb copy retains only in-frame clones and omits some. Of some 330,000 clones listed, more than 75% are singletons. The CDR3 sequence is 14 residues long. From germline, CDR1 is SGHRS and CDR2 YFSETQ. The trim removed 7 bases at V and 7 bases at J, leaving 9 bases unmatched. This record belongs to a study of blood T cell repertoires in COVID-19. Material: PBMCs or T cells enriched from blood (not recorded which). This TCR came from a man aged 25-45 years who had recovered from COVID-19. V is TRBV5-1 and J is TRBJ1-4; 8 bases match TRBD1. CDR3 protein: CASGTTGEGEKLFF. CDR3 bases: TGCGCCAGCGGGACGACAGGGGAAGGTGAAAAACTGTTTTTT.